The 21 T cell receptor beta chains below come from one sample, sequenced in a study of T cell changes during pregnancy in multiple sclerosis. The protocol was immunoSEQ multiplex PCR, while the TCRdb copy is restricted to in-frame clones and leaves out a portion. The data show around 21,000 clones, about 88% seen once. The sequenced sample was CD8+ T cells from peripheral blood mononuclear cells, obtained in the third trimester of pregnancy. These receptor sequences come from a female donor in good health, enrolled as a control in a pregnancy study.

This chain uses TRBV21-1 with TRBJ2-5; the D call TRBD2 from the table was never checked on the DNA. TRBV21-1 is a listed pseudogene. CDR3 length: 14 residues. CDR3 DNA: TGTGCCAGCAGCGGCCTCGGGGGACAAGAGACCCAGTACTTC. It translates to CASSGLGGQETQYF.

This sequence joins TRBV7-9 and TRBJ1-1; no clear D gene. This CDR3 contains 13 residues. Germline V lookup: CDR1 SEHNR, CDR2 FQNEAQ (reference sequence). V was shortened by 1 base and J by 1 base, with 4 bases between the two germline ends. The CDR3 DNA reads TGTGCCAGCAGCTTAGAGAGGAACACTGAAGCTTTCTTT. It specifies CASSLERNTEAFF. Looking up the rest from reference TRBV7-9 and TRBJ1-1 gives the full variable domain: DTGVSQNPRHKITKRGQNVTFRCDPISEHNRLYWYRQTLGQGPEFLTYFQNEAQLEKSRLLSDRFSAERPKGSFSTLEIQRTEQGDSAMYLCASSLERNTEAFFGQGTRLTVV.

The J gene is TRBJ2-7, the V gene TRBV5-5; 8 nucleotides match TRBD1. V shed 4 bases, J shed 7 bases, and the junction held 13 bases outside the gene matches. In germline, CDR1 is SGHKS, CDR2 YYEKEE (reference sequence). The CDR3 runs to 15 residues. CDR3 coding DNA: TGTGCCAGCAGCCCGGGACAGGCGCTAGCGAGAGAGCAGTACTTC. Encoded protein: CASSPGQALAREQYF.

On this clone itself: Distinct nucleotide sequences in the sample also encode this CDR3. The chain carries TRBV29-1 and TRBJ2-1; 10 bases map to TRBD2. The V segment lost 6 bases and the J segment 7 bases; nucleotides outside the gene matches: 6. This CDR3 has 13 residues. Germline CDR1 is SQVTM and CDR2 is ANQGSEA. CDR3 in amino acids: CSVVGLAENEQFF. The CDR3 DNA sequence: TGCAGCGTGGTAGGACTAGCGGAAAATGAGCAGTTCTTC.

The J gene is TRBJ2-3, the V gene TRBV14; TRBD1 agrees at 9 bases. V trimming: 5 bases; J trimming: 3 bases; junction bases outside the gene matches: 15. Germline V lookup: CDR1 SGHDN, CDR2 FVKESK. The CDR3 has 18 amino acids. The CDR3 bases are TGTGCCAGCAGCGTACACAGGGGGCCAGCGGGTGTTACAGATACGCAGTATTTT. This encodes CASSVHRGPAGVTDTQYF. The variable domain in full, with the rest retrieved from reference TRBV14 and TRBJ2-3, is EAGVTQFPSHSVIEKGQTVTLRCDPISGHDNLYWYRRVMGKEIKFLLHFVKESKQDESGMPNNRFLAERTGGTYSTLKVQPAELEDSGVYFCASSVHRGPAGVTDTQYFGPGTRLTVL.

This sequence joins TRBV7-8 and TRBJ2-3; the match to TRBD2 covers 12 bases. Germline V gene lookup returns CDR1 SGHVS and CDR2 FQNEAQ. The junction had 4 bases not matched to a gene; V was cut back by 5 bases and J by 4 bases. This CDR3 region has 15 residues. The CDR3 here is CASSHLAGGSDTQYF. The CDR3 DNA reads as TGTGCCAGCAGCCACCTAGCGGGAGGGTCAGATACGCAGTATTTT.

The chain is built from TRBV7-3 and TRBJ2-1, with TRBD2 matching over 10 bases. The CDR3 consists of 18 residues. J was trimmed by 6 bases and V by 1 base; bases with no gene match: 12. Germline V gene data show CDR1 as SGHTA and CDR2 as FQGTGA. The CDR3 spells CASSLISSGSAFLNEQFF. The CDR3 DNA sequence: TGTGCCAGCAGCTTAATATCTAGCGGGAGCGCCTTTCTCAATGAGCAGTTCTTC.

The chain links TRBV5-4 to TRBJ1-2, with a weak D call TRBD1 (5 bases). The germline V gene encodes CDR1 SGHNT and CDR2 YYREEE (reference sequence). The ends were cut back, 4 bases at V and 3 bases at J, with 13 bases in the middle. The CDR3 sequence is 14 residues long. This CDR3 is CASSEVRVDYGYTF. Here the CDR3 DNA reads TGTGCCAGCAGCGAGGTCAGGGTTGACTATGGCTACACCTTC.

The chain combines TRBV9 with TRBJ1-1, with D perhaps TRBD1 (6 bases). The CDR3 runs to 16 residues. Per the germline V gene, CDR1 is SGDLS and CDR2 is YYNGEE. V was cut by 6 bases and J by 3 bases, with 21 bases left in between. The CDR3, as DNA: TGTGCCAGCAAAGGGGGTGAAGAGTCTTTCGACACTGAAGCTTTCTTT. Residues: CASKGGEESFDTEAFF.

This chain joins TRBV29-1 and TRBJ2-7; maybe TRBD2 (6 bases). The germline CDR1 and CDR2 sequences are SQVTM and ANQGSEA. The CDR3 spans 14 residues. The V and J ends lost 6 bases and 3 bases respectively, with 18 bases between them. CDR3 sequence (DNA): TGCAGCGTCCTCCGGTCCGGGAGCCTCTACGAGCAGTACTTC. Residues: CSVLRSGSLYEQYF.

This clone was observed once. CDR3 protein: CASSFAGGLEPQHF. The CDR3 nucleotides are TGTGCCAGCAGTTTTGCAGGGGGTTTGGAGCCCCAGCATTTT. The rearrangement joins TRBV27 to TRBJ1-5, with 7 bases lining up with TRBD1. Germline loops: CDR1 MNHEY, CDR2 SMNVEV (reference sequence). Trimming took 3 bases from V and 8 from J; bases not matched to a gene: 7. CDR3 length: 14 residues.

In this sample, this clone turned up once. The conserved phenylalanine or tryptophan normally closing the CDR3 is absent here, so this likely arose from a read error. The limits of the CDR3 on the DNA are not certain, so only TCRdb's listed CDR3 is given. The chain is built from TRBV28 and TRBJ2-7; the D segment call TRBD2 is taken from the table without a DNA check. Germline CDR1 is MDHEN and CDR2 is SYDVKM. The CDR3 length is 13 residues, termini included. Here the CDR3 reads CASSSRDYLKAIP.

The chain recombines TRBV7-2 with TRBJ2-1; D is possibly TRBD2 (7 bases). This CDR3 region has 16 residues. V was pared by 2 bases and J by 4 bases, with 15 bases between. The germline CDR1 and CDR2 sequences are SGHTA and FQGNSA. CDR3 coding DNA: TGTGCCAGCAGCTTATCGGGGGGCGGGAGATACAATGAGCAGTTCTTC. Protein product: CASSLSGGGRYNEQFF.

V and J are TRBV7-3 and TRBJ1-6; 9 bases match TRBD1. The V segment lost 2 bases and the J segment 10 bases; nucleotides outside the gene matches: 12. The germline CDR1 and CDR2 sequences are SGHTA and FQGTGA. The CDR3 is 17 residues long. In nucleotides, the CDR3 is TGTGCCAGCAGCTTAGTCACGGGGGGGACAGGGACATCACCCCTCCACTTT. Amino acid sequence: CASSLVTGGTGTSPLHF.

This clone appeared once. The J gene is TRBJ2-5, the V gene TRBV9; tentatively, D is TRBD2 (6 bases). V was clipped by 2 bases and J by 1 base, with 12 bases between them. CDR3 length: 15 amino acids. The germline V gene has CDR1 SGDLS and CDR2 YYNGEE. In DNA form, the CDR3 reads TGTGCCAGCAGCGTGGCAAATAGCGGCCAAGAGACCCAGTACTTC. Amino acids: CASSVANSGQETQYF.

The genes are TRBV19 and TRBJ2-3; possibly TRBD1 for D (6 bases). Germline values: CDR1 LNHDA, CDR2 SQIVND (reference sequence). Trimming took 10 bases from V and 2 from J, leaving 13 bases between them. This CDR3 has 13 residues. Written as DNA, the CDR3 is TGTGCCACGGTGGACAGATTCACAGATACGCAGTATTTT. It encodes CATVDRFTDTQYF.

The genes are TRBV19 and TRBJ2-7; 9 bases agree with TRBD1. Germline CDR1 and CDR2: LNHDA and SQIVND (reference sequence). With 6 bases clipped from V and 5 bases from J, the junction kept 8 bases outside the gene matches. The CDR3 sequence is 14 residues long. As DNA, the CDR3 is TGTGCCAGTAGCCCCAGGGGACAGGGCAACGAGCAGTACTTC. Translating it yields CASSPRGQGNEQYF.

The chain couples TRBV30 to TRBJ1-1, with D hard to call. The germline gives CDR1 GTSNPN, CDR2 SVGIG (reference sequence). V gave up 3 bases and J gave up 8 bases, with 13 bases separating them. The CDR3 totals 12 residues. CDR3 nucleotide sequence: TGTGCCTGGAGCCCGGTCCTGTTGGAAGCTTTCTTT. Translated: CAWSPVLLEAFF.

This clone was seen just once. CDR3 DNA sequence: TGTGCCATCAGGGACAGTCCGAACACCGGGGAGCTGTTTTTT. This gives the protein CAIRDSPNTGELFF. This rearrangement joins TRBV10-3 to TRBJ2-2; TRBD1 might be the D (6 bases). Germline V gives CDR1 ENHRY, CDR2 SYGVKD. The CDR3 consists of 14 residues. V lost 6 bases and J 0 bases, leaving 8 bases between the germline ends.

The chain recombines TRBV5-8 with TRBJ2-7, with 8 bases fitting TRBD1. Germline CDR1 is SGHTS and CDR2 is YDEGEE. The CDR3 is 19 amino acids. Germline trimming cut 2 bases from V and 0 bases from J; bases unmatched to any gene: 16. The CDR3 loop reads CASSFPRTGRLPFSYEQYF. The DNA of the CDR3 is TGTGCCAGCAGCTTTCCTCGGACAGGGCGGCTACCATTCTCCTACGAGCAGTACTTC.

The rearrangement links TRBV15 to TRBJ2-2, with TRBD1 as a possible D gene (6 bases). In germline, CDR1 is LNHNV, CDR2 YYDKDF (reference sequence). The CDR3 is made up of 14 amino acids. Deletions cut 5 bases from V and 6 bases from J, with 13 bases between. The CDR3 is CATSSRTEPGELFF. The CDR3 nucleotides read TGTGCCACCAGCTCCCGGACAGAACCCGGGGAGCTGTTTTTT.